This is a list of T cell receptor beta chains from one sample in a study of T cells in Graves' hyperthyroidism and ophthalmopathy. In TCRdb, the multiplex PCR reads were re-called with MiXCR into one record per CDR3 protein. Among around 690,000 distinct CDR3 sequences listed, more than 20% were seen once. Sample: blood. Receptors were obtained from a man aged 30 to 39 with Graves' ophthalmopathy. Both conserved end residues are part of each CDR3. The D gene is left open where the match is weak. The size field is filled for only some rows; it gives once, few, many or a size class.

CDR3aa: CASREGSNTGELFF
CDR3nt: TGTGCCAGCCGAGAGGGGTCGAACACCGGGGAGCTGTTTTTT
v_gene: TRBV6-1
d_gene: .
abundance: many
j_gene: TRBJ2-2
len: 14

CDR3aa: CASSLAGSGLNSPLHF
CDR3nt: TGTGCCAGCAGCTTAGCTGGGTCAGGGCTTAATTCACCCCTCCACTTT
v_gene: TRBV7-9
d_gene: .
abundance: .
j_gene: TRBJ1-6
len: 16

CDR3aa: CASSFGRNNSPLHF
CDR3nt: TGTGCCAGCAGCTTTGGACGGAATAATTCACCCCTCCACTTT
v_gene: TRBV5-6
d_gene: .
abundance: .
j_gene: TRBJ1-6
len: 14

CDR3aa: CASSLLGKPQHF
CDR3nt: TGTGCCAGCAGTTTACTGGGGAAACCCCAGCATTTT
v_gene: TRBV12-3/TRBV12-4
d_gene: .
abundance: many
j_gene: TRBJ1-5
len: 12

CDR3aa: CASRPHTGNYGYTF
CDR3nt: TGTGCCAGCAGACCTCACACAGGCAACTATGGCTACACCTTC
v_gene: TRBV6-1
d_gene: .
abundance: few
j_gene: TRBJ1-2
len: 14

CDR3aa: CASSLRGQSTDTQYF
CDR3nt: TGTGCCAGCAGTTTACGCGGACAGAGCACAGATACGCAGTATTTT
v_gene: TRBV13
d_gene: .
abundance: few
j_gene: TRBJ2-3
len: 15

CDR3aa: CASSLGLAGNLDEQFF
CDR3nt: TGTGCCAGCAGCTTGGGACTAGCGGGTAATCTTGATGAGCAGTTCTTC
v_gene: TRBV5-5
d_gene: TRBD2
abundance: few
j_gene: TRBJ2-1
len: 16

CDR3aa: CASSPQGARADTQYF
CDR3nt: TGTGCCAGCAGCCCACAGGGGGCGCGTGCAGATACGCAGTATTTT
v_gene: TRBV27
d_gene: TRBD1
abundance: .
j_gene: TRBJ2-3
len: 15

CDR3aa: CASSLGAGSHNEQFF
CDR3nt: TGTGCCAGCAGCTTAGGCGCAGGGAGCCACAATGAGCAGTTCTTC
v_gene: TRBV11-2
d_gene: .
abundance: many
j_gene: TRBJ2-1
len: 15

CDR3aa: CASSHSAGGRYEQYF
CDR3nt: TGTGCCAGCAGCCATTCGGCAGGGGGAAGGTACGAGCAGTACTTC
v_gene: TRBV11-1
d_gene: TRBD1
abundance: few
j_gene: TRBJ2-7
len: 15

CDR3aa: CASRTGGYSTGELFF
CDR3nt: TGTGCCAGCAGAACAGGGGGGTATTCCACCGGGGAGCTGTTTTTT
v_gene: TRBV7-2
d_gene: TRBD1
abundance: few
j_gene: TRBJ2-2
len: 15

CDR3aa: CASSYSGGLGETQYF
CDR3nt: TGTGCCAGCAGTTACTCAGGGGGATTAGGAGAGACCCAGTACTTC
v_gene: TRBV6-5
d_gene: .
abundance: .
j_gene: TRBJ2-5
len: 15

CDR3aa: CASSVDGSPNQPQHF
CDR3nt: TGTGCCAGCAGCGTAGACGGGAGTCCCAATCAGCCCCAGCATTTT
v_gene: TRBV9
d_gene: .
abundance: .
j_gene: TRBJ1-5
len: 15

CDR3aa: CASSPRAATNEKLFF
CDR3nt: TGTGCCAGCAGCCCGCGTGCGGCCACTAATGAAAAACTGTTTTTT
v_gene: TRBV14
d_gene: .
abundance: .
j_gene: TRBJ1-4
len: 15

CDR3aa: CASSSTSGVNYGYTF
CDR3nt: TGTGCCAGCAGCTCTACCTCGGGGGTGAACTATGGCTACACCTTC
v_gene: TRBV11-2
d_gene: .
abundance: many
j_gene: TRBJ1-2
len: 15

CDR3aa: CASSAYQETQYF
CDR3nt: TGTGCCAGCTCGGCGTACCAAGAGACCCAGTACTTC
v_gene: TRBV7-2
d_gene: .
abundance: few
j_gene: TRBJ2-5
len: 12

CDR3aa: CSAHLAGGNYEQYF
CDR3nt: TGCAGTGCCCATCTGGCGGGAGGGAACTACGAGCAGTACTTC
v_gene: TRBV20-1
d_gene: TRBD2
abundance: many
j_gene: TRBJ2-7
len: 14

CDR3aa: CASSLSPTAHEQYF
CDR3nt: TGTGCCAGCAGTTTATCCCCGACAGCTCACGAGCAGTACTTC
v_gene: TRBV27
d_gene: .
abundance: many
j_gene: TRBJ2-7
len: 14

CDR3aa: CSAERANEQFF
CDR3nt: TGCAGTGCCGAGAGGGCCAATGAGCAGTTCTTC
v_gene: TRBV20-1
d_gene: .
abundance: few
j_gene: TRBJ2-1
len: 11

CDR3aa: CAGSVGTSRFREQFF
CDR3nt: TGTGCCGGCAGCGTAGGGACTAGCCGGTTCCGTGAGCAGTTCTTC
v_gene: TRBV7-3
d_gene: TRBD2
abundance: .
j_gene: TRBJ2-1
len: 15

CDR3aa: CSARGLYNEQFF
CDR3nt: TGCAGTGCTAGAGGCTTGTACAATGAGCAGTTCTTC
v_gene: TRBV20-1
d_gene: .
abundance: few
j_gene: TRBJ2-1
len: 12

CDR3aa: CASGVLGQAFF
CDR3nt: TGTGCCTCCGGAGTCCTGGGCCAAGCTTTCTTT
v_gene: TRBV15
d_gene: .
abundance: .
j_gene: TRBJ1-1
len: 11

CDR3aa: CAWRAQGISYNEQFF
CDR3nt: TGTGCCTGGAGGGCACAGGGCATATCCTACAATGAGCAGTTCTTC
v_gene: TRBV30
d_gene: .
abundance: few
j_gene: TRBJ2-1
len: 15

CDR3aa: CASSLVLGGRAYEQYF
CDR3nt: TGTGCCAGCAGCTTAGTTCTTGGCGGGAGGGCTTACGAGCAGTACTTC
v_gene: TRBV7-2
d_gene: TRBD2
abundance: many
j_gene: TRBJ2-7
len: 16

CDR3aa: CASSLEWGRSQETQYF
CDR3nt: TGCGCCAGCAGCTTAGAGTGGGGACGGTCGCAAGAGACCCAGTACTTC
v_gene: TRBV5-1
d_gene: .
abundance: .
j_gene: TRBJ2-5
len: 16

CDR3aa: CSARTGQGAPSDGYTF
CDR3nt: TGCAGTGCTAGAACCGGACAGGGGGCCCCTTCGGATGGCTACACCTTC
v_gene: TRBV20-1
d_gene: TRBD1
abundance: few
j_gene: TRBJ1-2
len: 16

CDR3aa: CASRDSTYEQYF
CDR3nt: TGTGCCAGCAGGGACAGTACCTACGAGCAGTACTTC
v_gene: TRBV2
d_gene: .
abundance: .
j_gene: TRBJ2-7
len: 12

CDR3aa: CASRRGWGETQYF
CDR3nt: TGTGCCAGCCGGCGGGGGTGGGGAGAGACCCAGTACTTC
v_gene: TRBV6-1
d_gene: TRBD2
abundance: few
j_gene: TRBJ2-5
len: 13

CDR3aa: CASSEVSSGSYEQYF
CDR3nt: TGTGCCAGCAGTGAAGTCTCTAGCGGGAGCTACGAGCAGTACTTC
v_gene: TRBV6-1
d_gene: TRBD2
abundance: many
j_gene: TRBJ2-7
len: 15

CDR3aa: CASSATKAGLGRETQYF
CDR3nt: TGTGCCAGTTCGGCGACCAAAGCGGGACTCGGCCGGGAGACCCAGTACTTC
v_gene: TRBV6-1
d_gene: TRBD2
abundance: many
j_gene: TRBJ2-5
len: 17

CDR3aa: CASFRYTEAFF
CDR3nt: TGTGCCAGTTTCCGGTACACTGAAGCTTTCTTT
v_gene: TRBV19
d_gene: .
abundance: .
j_gene: TRBJ1-1
len: 11

CDR3aa: CAWSVGHTGDTQYF
CDR3nt: TGTGCCTGGAGTGTAGGACACACGGGAGATACGCAGTATTTT
v_gene: TRBV30
d_gene: .
abundance: few
j_gene: TRBJ2-3
len: 14

CDR3aa: CASSSQAGEGYEQYF
CDR3nt: TGTGCCAGCAGCTCTCAAGCGGGAGAGGGCTACGAGCAGTACTTC
v_gene: TRBV7-3
d_gene: TRBD2
abundance: many
j_gene: TRBJ2-7
len: 15

CDR3aa: CSARVTQGYEQYF
CDR3nt: TGCAGTGCTAGAGTAACCCAGGGGTACGAGCAGTACTTC
v_gene: TRBV20-1
d_gene: .
abundance: .
j_gene: TRBJ2-7
len: 13

CDR3aa: CATSAQTSGRAKNIQYF
CDR3nt: TGTGCCACCAGCGCTCAGACTAGCGGGAGGGCCAAAAACATTCAGTACTTC
v_gene: TRBV15
d_gene: TRBD2
abundance: few
j_gene: TRBJ2-4
len: 17

CDR3aa: CASSRRTGATDTQYF
CDR3nt: TGTGCCAGTAGTAGGAGAACAGGGGCCACAGATACGCAGTATTTT
v_gene: TRBV19
d_gene: TRBD1
abundance: .
j_gene: TRBJ2-3
len: 15

CDR3aa: CSAREGPGELDSYEQYF
CDR3nt: TGCAGTGCTAGAGAAGGTCCCGGCGAACTTGACTCCTACGAGCAGTACTTC
v_gene: TRBV20-1
d_gene: .
abundance: .
j_gene: TRBJ2-7
len: 17